Below are 19 T cell receptor beta chains sequenced from a single sample in a study of blood T cells in healthy people across ages. Alongside a J-beta primer mix, a sample-barcoded 5' primer served in a second PCR lasting about 7 to 11 cycles. TCRdb reprocessed the 5' RACE reads with MiXCR, giving one entry per CDR3 protein. The sample yields about 620,000 distinct CDR3 sequences, around 52% seen once. Sequenced: blood. All receptors derive from a woman older than 75 in good health.

CDR3 coding DNA: TGTGCCAGTAGAAGGGACGTTGAAGCTTTCTTT. Translating gives CASRRDVEAFF. The V gene is TRBV2, the J gene TRBJ1-1; weak D call: TRBD1 (5 bases). The CDR3 contains 11 residues. The ends were cut back, 9 bases at V and 7 bases at J, with 12 bases in the middle. CDR1 is SNHLY, CDR2 FYNNEI, per germline.

The chain has TRBV9 and TRBJ2-5; 10 bases fit TRBD2. The J call may be incorrect, as the DNA end agrees better with TRBJ2-7. Germline values: CDR1 SGDLS, CDR2 YYNGEE. CDR3 length: 14 residues. The CDR3 sequence: CASSYGTSANEQYF. The CDR3 bases are TGTGCCAGCAGCTACGGGACTAGCGCGAACGAGCAGTACTTC.

This clonotype was counted ten times or more. The CDR3 nucleotides are TGCGCCAGCAGTTCTACTGGGGAAAATGAGCAGTTCTTC. Its protein is CASSSTGENEQFF. The chain is built from TRBV4-1 and TRBJ2-1; D is unclear. Per the germline V gene, CDR1 is MGHRA and CDR2 is YSYEKL. Deletions cut 6 bases from V and 7 bases from J, with 13 bases between. The CDR3 loop spans 13 amino acids.

There are many counts of this clonotype. This sequence joins TRBV12-3 or TRBV12-4 and TRBJ2-3, with D possibly matching TRBD2 (6 bases). There are 13 residues in the CDR3. Trimming took 5 bases from V and 4 from J, leaving 10 bases between them. CDR3 DNA sequence: TGTGCCAGCAGTACACGGGGGTCAGATACGCAGTATTTT. Protein: CASSTRGSDTQYF.

Only one count was recorded for this clonotype. The rearrangement links TRBV5-1 to TRBJ1-2; D unresolved. The germline V gene encodes CDR1 SGHRS and CDR2 YFSETQ. The CDR3 is 13 amino acids. Trimming took 6 bases from V and 10 from J, leaving 19 bases between them. CDR3 in amino acids: CASTTDASMTYTF. CDR3 coding DNA: TGCGCCAGCACTACGGATGCTTCTATGACCTACACCTTC.

This sequence joins TRBV4-1 and TRBJ1-4; 8 bases are shared with TRBD1. Germline V gene data show CDR1 as MGHRA and CDR2 as YSYEKL. V gave up 3 bases and J gave up 16 bases; unmatched junction bases: 16. CDR3 length equals 15 residues. CDR3 bases: TGCGCCAGCAGCCAGACCGGACAGGGTACATGTGCAAAGTTTTTT. It translates to CASSQTGQGTCAKFF.

The chain joins TRBV7-6 to TRBJ2-5; D possibly corresponds to TRBD1 (5 bases). The DNA matches TRBJ2-7 better at its end, which makes the J call doubtful. The CDR3 is 16 amino acids. Germline V gene data show CDR1 as SGHVS and CDR2 as FNYEAQ. The chain's CDR3 is CASSLGRGRAVDEQYF. CDR3 DNA sequence: TGTGCCAGCAGCTTGGGTAGGGGCAGGGCCGTCGACGAGCAGTACTTC.

This clonotype was picked up one time. The chain employs TRBV12-3 or TRBV12-4 and TRBJ2-1; D call uncertain. The CDR3 length is 14 residues. V was clipped by 7 bases and J by 6 bases, with 16 bases between them. CDR3 sequence (DNA): TGTGCCAGCAAAGGAGATCCCAAGCCCAATGAGCAGTTCTTC. Amino acids: CASKGDPKPNEQFF.

The rearrangement links TRBV18 to TRBJ2-5; 9 bases match TRBD1. The J call is doubtful: the DNA matches TRBJ2-7 better. Looked up from germline, CDR1 is KGHSH and CDR2 is LQKENI. The CDR3 extends over 15 amino acids. The CDR3 region is CASSPLPGTGNEQYF. In DNA, the CDR3 is TGTGCCAGCTCACCACTACCTGGGACAGGGAACGAGCAGTACTTC.

About this clonotype: A much bigger clone sits one base away, suggesting this may be a read error. This chain connects TRBV10-3 to TRBJ2-6; D is ambiguous. Germline V CDR1 and CDR2: ENHRY, SYGVKD. The length of the CDR3 is 19 residues. This CDR3 reads CAVSVLGRHSLSGANVLTF. The CDR3 DNA reads TGTGCCGTCAGTGTGTTAGGACGGCATTCGTTATCTGGGGCCAACGTCCTGACTTTC.

This chain links TRBV5-1 with TRBJ2-7; no reliable D call. The CDR3 is 13 residues long. V lost 4 bases and J 0 bases, leaving 8 bases between the germline ends. Germline CDR1 is SGHRS and CDR2 is YFSETQ. The CDR3 sequence: CASSELNSYEQYF. As DNA, the CDR3 is TGCGCCAGCAGCGAGTTAAACTCCTACGAGCAGTACTTC. The full variable domain, with the rest looked up from reference TRBV5-1 and TRBJ2-7, is KAGVTQTPRYLIKTRGQQVTLSCSPISGHRSVSWYQQTPGQGLQFLFEYFSETQRNKGNFPGRFSGRQFSNSRSEMNVSTLELGDSALYLCASSELNSYEQYFGPGTRLTVT.

A few counts support this clonotype. The CDR3 loop is CASSLMNQPQHF. In DNA form, the CDR3 reads TGTGCCAGCAGTTTGATGAATCAGCCCCAGCATTTT. The chain joins TRBV28 to TRBJ1-5, with D uncertain. This CDR3 comprises 12 residues. Trimming took 3 bases from V and 4 from J, leaving 4 bases between them. Germline-derived CDR1 and CDR2 are MDHEN and SYDVKM.

The genes are TRBV20-1 and TRBJ2-5; TRBD1 matches 8 bases. CDR3 length: 12 amino acids. Germline-derived CDR1 and CDR2 are DFQATT and SNEGSKA (reference sequence). The CDR3 protein is CSLGQVRNEQYF. CDR3 DNA sequence: TGCAGCTTGGGACAGGTCCGCAATGAGCAGTACTTC.

V usage is TRBV6-2 or TRBV6-3 and J usage is TRBJ1-1; weak D call: TRBD1 (6 bases). The length of the CDR3 is 16 residues. Germline lookup yields CDR1 MNHEY and CDR2 SVGEGT. V lost 7 bases to trimming and J lost 1 base, with 19 bases between them. The CDR3 protein is CASNPRGRIGNTEAFF. The CDR3 nucleotides are TGTGCCAGCAATCCCAGGGGTCGGATAGGGAACACTGAAGCTTTCTTT.

This clonotype was detected only a few times. The chain is built from TRBV29-1 and TRBJ1-2, with 8 nucleotides matching TRBD1. This CDR3 has 14 amino acids. V was clipped by 6 bases and J by 6 bases; unmatched bases: 12. The germline V gene encodes CDR1 SQVTM and CDR2 ANQGSEA. CDR3 loop: CSVPGQAGFDGYTF. CDR3 nucleotide sequence: TGCAGCGTCCCGGGACAGGCAGGGTTCGATGGCTACACCTTC.

A remark on this clonotype: This sequence may be a read error, since a much larger clone differs from it by one base. DNA of the CDR3: TGTGCCAGCAGCCAAGACAGACCAGATACCCAGTACTTC. Translating it yields CASSQDRPDTQYF. The genes are TRBV12-3 or TRBV12-4 and TRBJ2-5; tentative D call: TRBD1 (5 bases). The CDR3 is made up of 13 amino acids. Trimming stripped 6 bases from V and 8 bases from J, with 16 bases between.

V is TRBV7-2 and J is TRBJ2-5; 7 bases fit TRBD2. TRBJ2-7 matches the DNA end more closely, so the J call is doubtful. Germline V gene data show CDR1 as SGHTA and CDR2 as FQGNSA. The CDR3 runs to 15 residues. CDR3 nucleotides: TGTGCCAGCAGCTCTGGCGGGGGTAATCTCTACGAGCAGTACTTC. Amino acids: CASSSGGGNLYEQYF.

Regarding this clonotype: One base separates it from a far larger clone, so it is likely a read error. The gene calls are TRBV28 and TRBJ2-5; no definite D call. The germline CDR1 and CDR2 sequences are MDHEN and SYDVKM. The CDR3 extends over 12 amino acids. The CDR3 reads CASSRPQEIQYF. For the CDR3, the DNA is TGTGCCAGCAGTCGCCCTCAAGAGATCCAGTACTTC. Full variable domain (rest looked up from reference TRBV28 and TRBJ2-5): DVKVTQSSRYLVKRTGEKVFLECVQDMDHENMFWYRQDPGLGLRLIYFSYDVKMKEKGDIPEGYSVSREKKERFSLILESASTNQTSMYLCASSRPQEIQYFGPGTRLLVL.

V usage is TRBV9 and J usage is TRBJ2-7; 10 bases match TRBD2. This CDR3 is built from 16 residues. J was trimmed by 5 bases and V by 3 bases; bases with no gene match: 11. Per the germline V gene, CDR1 is SGDLS and CDR2 is YYNGEE. In DNA, the CDR3 is TGTGCCAGCAGCGCTGGATCCGGGACTAGCGAGAACGAGCAGTACTTC. Its protein product is CASSAGSGTSENEQYF.